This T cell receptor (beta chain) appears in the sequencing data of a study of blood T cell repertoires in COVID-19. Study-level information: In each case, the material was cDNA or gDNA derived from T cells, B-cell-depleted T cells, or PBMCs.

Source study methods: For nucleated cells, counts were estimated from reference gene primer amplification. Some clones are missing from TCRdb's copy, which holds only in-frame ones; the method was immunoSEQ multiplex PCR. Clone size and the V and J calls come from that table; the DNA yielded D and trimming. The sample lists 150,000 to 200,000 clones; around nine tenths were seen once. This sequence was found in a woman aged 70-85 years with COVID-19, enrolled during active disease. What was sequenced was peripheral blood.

The chain's CDR3 is CATSRDGGIHGYTF. The CDR3 nucleotides are TGTGCCACCAGCAGAGATGGGGGGATCCATGGCTACACCTTC. V usage is TRBV15 and J usage is TRBJ1-2; D is possibly TRBD1 (5 bases). Germline V CDR1 and CDR2: LNHNV, YYDKDF (reference sequence). The CDR3 runs to 14 residues. V lost 0 bases, J lost 6 bases, and 11 bases lay in between.